This T cell receptor (beta chain) was found in a study of blood T cell repertoires in COVID-19. The overall study: Donors in the United States, Italy and Spain gave samples during acute or convalescent COVID-19.

The V gene's germline CDR1 is MDHEN and CDR2 SYDVKM. CDR3 length: 19 amino acids. Between the trimmed V and J ends, which lost 1 base and 2 bases, there was a span of 21 bases. Those enrolled, adults aged roughly 18 to 100 years, came from some 25 US areas. A PCR-confirmed or clinician-diagnosed COVID-19 case had contacted exposed participants within 2 weeks of entry. This clone was found a few times. Only in-frame clones appear in the TCRdb table, and some are missing; sequencing was by immunoSEQ multiplex PCR. The sample contains hundreds of thousands of clones, 85% of which appear only once. The sequenced sample consisted of PBMCs or T cells enriched from blood (not recorded which). This TCR was recovered from a woman aged 25 to 39 who had been exposed to COVID-19. The chain couples TRBV28 to TRBJ1-5; maybe TRBD1 (5 bases). DNA for the CDR3: TGTGCCAGCAGTTTATTTGAATTTTCCAGGGAATGGGGCAATCAGCCCCAGCATTTT. It translates to CASSLFEFSREWGNQPQHF.